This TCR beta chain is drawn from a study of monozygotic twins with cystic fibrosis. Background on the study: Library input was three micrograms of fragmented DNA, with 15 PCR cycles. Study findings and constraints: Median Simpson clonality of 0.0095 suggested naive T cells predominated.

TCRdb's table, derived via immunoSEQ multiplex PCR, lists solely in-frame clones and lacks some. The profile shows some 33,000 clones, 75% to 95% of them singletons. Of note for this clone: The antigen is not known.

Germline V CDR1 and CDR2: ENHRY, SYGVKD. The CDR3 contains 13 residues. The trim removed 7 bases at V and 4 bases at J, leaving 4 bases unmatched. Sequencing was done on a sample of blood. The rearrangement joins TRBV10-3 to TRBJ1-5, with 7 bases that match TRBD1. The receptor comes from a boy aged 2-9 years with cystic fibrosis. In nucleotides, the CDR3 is TGTGCCATCAATGTCAGGGGGAATCAGCCCCAGCATTTT. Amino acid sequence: CAINVRGNQPQHF.